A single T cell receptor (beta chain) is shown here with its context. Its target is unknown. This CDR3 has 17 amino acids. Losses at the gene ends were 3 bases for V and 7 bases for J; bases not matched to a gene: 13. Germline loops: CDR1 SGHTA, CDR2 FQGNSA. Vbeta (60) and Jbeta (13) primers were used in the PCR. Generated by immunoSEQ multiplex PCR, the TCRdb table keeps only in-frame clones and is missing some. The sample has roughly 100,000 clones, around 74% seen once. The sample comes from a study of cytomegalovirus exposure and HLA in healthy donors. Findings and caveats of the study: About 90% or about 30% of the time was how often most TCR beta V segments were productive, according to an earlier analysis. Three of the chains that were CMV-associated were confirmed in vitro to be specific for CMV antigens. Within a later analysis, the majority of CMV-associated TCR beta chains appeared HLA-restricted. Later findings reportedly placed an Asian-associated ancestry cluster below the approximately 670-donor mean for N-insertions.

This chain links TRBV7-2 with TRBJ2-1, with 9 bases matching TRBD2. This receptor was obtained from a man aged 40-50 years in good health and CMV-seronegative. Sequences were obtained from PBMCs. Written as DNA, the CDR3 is TGTGCCAGCAGCTTGGTAGCGGGAGTTGGTTTCGGTAATGAGCAGTTCTTC. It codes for CASSLVAGVGFGNEQFF.